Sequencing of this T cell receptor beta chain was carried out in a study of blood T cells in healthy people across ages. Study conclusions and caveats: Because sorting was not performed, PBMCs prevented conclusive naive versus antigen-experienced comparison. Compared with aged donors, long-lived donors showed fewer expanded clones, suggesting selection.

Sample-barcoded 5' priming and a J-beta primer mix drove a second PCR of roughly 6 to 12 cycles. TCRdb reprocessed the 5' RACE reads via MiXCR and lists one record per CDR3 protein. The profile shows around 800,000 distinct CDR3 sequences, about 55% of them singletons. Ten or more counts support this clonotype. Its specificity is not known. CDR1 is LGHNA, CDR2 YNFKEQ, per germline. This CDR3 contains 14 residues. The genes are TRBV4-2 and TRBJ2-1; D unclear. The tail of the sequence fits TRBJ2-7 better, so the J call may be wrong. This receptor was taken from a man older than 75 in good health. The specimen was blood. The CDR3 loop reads CASSTSSAYNEQYF. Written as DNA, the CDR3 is TGTGCCAGCAGCACCTCCTCAGCCTACAATGAGCAGTACTTC.